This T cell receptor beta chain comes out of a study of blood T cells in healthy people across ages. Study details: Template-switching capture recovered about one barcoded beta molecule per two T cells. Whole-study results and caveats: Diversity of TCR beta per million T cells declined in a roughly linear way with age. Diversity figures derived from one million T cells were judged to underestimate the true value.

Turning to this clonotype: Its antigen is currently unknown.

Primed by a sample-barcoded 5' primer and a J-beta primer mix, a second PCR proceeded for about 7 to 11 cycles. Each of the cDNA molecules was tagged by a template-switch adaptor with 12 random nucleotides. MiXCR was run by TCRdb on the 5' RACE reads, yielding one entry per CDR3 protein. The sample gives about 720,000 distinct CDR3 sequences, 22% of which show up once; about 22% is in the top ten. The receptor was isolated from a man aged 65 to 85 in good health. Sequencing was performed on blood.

Here the CDR3 reads CASSYVPGSWDSPLHF. The CDR3 nucleotides read TGTGCCAGCAGTTACGTTCCGGGATCATGGGATTCACCCCTCCACTTT. The rearrangement links TRBV6-2 or TRBV6-3 to TRBJ1-6; D gene ambiguous. Germline assignment: CDR1 MNHEY and CDR2 SVGEGT. Between the trimmed V and J ends, which lost 2 bases and 8 bases, there was a span of 16 bases. The CDR3 runs 16 residues.